The TCR beta chain under discussion was sequenced for a study of T-cell reconstitution after alpha-beta-depleted transplantation in children. Notes on the study in general: The study reportedly traced alpha-beta T cells about two months after transplant to several hundred expanded graft clones.

The CDR3 has 13 residues. Trimming left V 2 bases short and J 12 bases short, with 14 bases between. Preparation of the TCRbeta library was carried out with unique molecular identifiers. From the PCR reads, TCRdb called clonotypes with MiXCR, one entry per CDR3 protein. The sample holds around 960,000 distinct CDR3 sequences; about 30% are singletons and the top ten take about 28%. A few counts support this clonotype. Its antigen is unknown. The chain uses TRBV12-3 or TRBV12-4 and TRBJ2-1; tentative D call: TRBD2 (7 bases). The sequencing used PBMCs, mostly from graft donor cells, collected 360 days after TCRalphabeta/CD19-depleted stem cell transplant. The source is a boy under three years old who had a stem cell transplant for SCID, so the T cells may come from the graft donor. CDR3 region: CASSLSRGAPQFF. CDR3 nucleotides: TGTGCCAGCAGTTTATCCCGGGGGGCCCCGCAGTTCTTC.